This passage covers 10 T cell receptor beta chains from one sample sequenced in a study of CD8 T cells in Susac syndrome. It was with random hexamers that roughly 0.5 to 1 ug RNA was reverse transcribed. Each CDR3 protein is one row after TCRdb ran MiXCR on the immunoSEQ multiplex PCR reads. The table has 150,000 to 200,000 distinct CDR3 sequences, more than 90% seen once. Material for sequencing was CD4+ T cells from PBMCs. The receptors shown here come from a human donor with multiple sclerosis.

The chain couples TRBV6-5 to TRBJ1-4; D is uncertain. CDR3 size: 14 residues. Germline assignment: CDR1 MNHEY and CDR2 SVGAGI. V gave up 9 bases and J gave up 8 bases, with 19 bases separating them. The CDR3: CASGRNRGLEKLFF. CDR3 nucleotide sequence: TGTGCCAGTGGGAGAAATCGAGGATTAGAAAAACTGTTTTTT.

The genes are TRBV20-1 and TRBJ2-3, with 10 bases aligning to TRBD1. Per the germline V gene, CDR1 is DFQATT and CDR2 is SNEGSKA (reference sequence). The CDR3 runs to 16 residues. The trim removed 0 bases at V and 5 bases at J, leaving 8 bases unmatched. Here the CDR3 DNA reads TGCAGTGCTAGAGATTACCTTGGACAGGGGGGAGATACGCAGTATTTT. This codes for CSARDYLGQGGDTQYF.

This clonotype was found once. V is TRBV29-1 and J is TRBJ2-7, with D perhaps matching TRBD1 or TRBD2 (5 bases each). The CDR3 totals 13 residues. Germline V gene lookup returns CDR1 SQVTM and CDR2 ANQGSEA. V was trimmed by 0 bases and J by 0 bases, leaving 6 bases between them. The CDR3 DNA reads TGCAGCGTTGAAGATGGGGGCTCCTACGAGCAGTACTTC. This sequence encodes CSVEDGGSYEQYF.

V usage is TRBV20-1 and J usage is TRBJ1-6; D call uncertain. V was shortened by 6 bases and J by 13 bases, with 16 bases between the two germline ends. The CDR3 is 12 residues long. Germline CDR1 is DFQATT and CDR2 is SNEGSKA (reference sequence). The CDR3 sequence: CSAPVAGLPLHF. The CDR3 DNA follows: TGCAGTGCCCCCGTTGCGGGTTTGCCCCTCCACTTT.

The chain links TRBV5-6 to TRBJ2-3; 8 nucleotides match TRBD1. Germline V gene data show CDR1 as SGHDT and CDR2 as YYEEEE. This CDR3 is built from 15 residues. Germline trimming cut 2 bases from V and 4 bases from J; bases unmatched to any gene: 6. The CDR3 spells CASSLIDRGPDTQYF. The CDR3 DNA is TGTGCCAGCAGCTTAATAGACAGGGGTCCAGATACGCAGTATTTT.

The V and J genes are TRBV30 and TRBJ2-7, with a tentative D call TRBD2 (5 bases). This CDR3 comprises 13 residues. Germline V gives CDR1 GTSNPN, CDR2 SVGIG (reference sequence). Trimming left V 0 bases short and J 6 bases short, with 12 bases between. The CDR3 DNA sequence: TGTGCCTGGAGTGTACGACTACCAGTCGAGCAGTACTTC. This translates into CAWSVRLPVEQYF.

The chain couples TRBV4-1 to TRBJ1-2; D unresolved. The CDR3 runs 14 residues. Per the germline V gene, CDR1 is MGHRA and CDR2 is YSYEKL. The V and J ends lost 2 bases and 6 bases respectively, with 13 bases between them. The CDR3 nucleotides read TGCGCCAGCAGCCAACTTTCCGCCGGTAATGGCTACACCTTC. Translated, it gives CASSQLSAGNGYTF.

J is TRBJ2-5 and V is TRBV11-1; D tentatively reads TRBD1 or TRBD2 (6 bases each). V was clipped by 0 bases and J by 5 bases, with 28 bases between them. CDR3 length: 20 amino acids. In germline, CDR1 is SGHAT, CDR2 FQDESV (reference sequence). The CDR3 here is CASSLATRGLRGRGGETQYF. The DNA for the CDR3 is TGTGCCAGCAGCTTAGCCACCCGAGGTCTTCGGGGGCGGGGCGGCGAGACCCAGTACTTC.

The rearrangement uses TRBV29-1 and TRBJ1-1; D possibly corresponds to TRBD1 (5 bases). The germline gives CDR1 SQVTM, CDR2 ANQGSEA. The CDR3 loop spans 15 amino acids. V lost 6 bases to trimming and J lost 0 bases, with 17 bases between them. The CDR3 region is CSVSGRLIVNTEAFF. CDR3 sequence (DNA): TGCAGCGTATCAGGGCGTTTAATCGTGAACACTGAAGCTTTCTTT.

J is TRBJ1-1 and V is TRBV2; no clear D gene. V lost 4 bases and J 1 base, leaving 4 bases between the germline ends. The germline V gene encodes CDR1 SNHLY and CDR2 FYNNEI. This CDR3 comprises 12 residues. CDR3 in amino acids: CASSGQNTEAFF. CDR3 in DNA: TGTGCCAGCAGTGGACAGAACACTGAAGCTTTCTTT.